These 25 T cell receptor beta chains came from one sample sequenced in a study of blood T cell repertoires in COVID-19. Measured with immunoSEQ multiplex PCR; TCRdb has only the in-frame clones, and not every one. Among about 80,000 clones listed, approximately 76% were seen once. The sample taken for sequencing was peripheral blood. Receptor source: a man between 65 and 80 years old with active or convalescent COVID-19.

The V call is TRBV2, the J call TRBJ2-2; 10 positions match TRBD1. Germline trimming cut 4 bases from V and 4 bases from J; bases unmatched to any gene: 3. This CDR3 has 15 amino acids. Germline V gene lookup returns CDR1 SNHLY and CDR2 FYNNEI. The CDR3 sequence: CASSGQGAFTGELFF. Written as DNA, the CDR3 is TGTGCCAGCAGTGGACAGGGGGCGTTCACCGGGGAGCTGTTTTTT. The full variable domain, with the rest looked up from reference TRBV2 and TRBJ2-2, is EPEVTQTPSHQVTQMGQEVILRCVPISNHLYFYWYRQILGQKVEFLVSFYNNEISEKSEIFDDQFSVERPDGSNFTLKIRSTKLEDSAMYFCASSGQGAFTGELFFGEGSRLTVL.

This clone has more than one count but fewer than ten. The rearrangement joins TRBV6-5 to TRBJ1-2; D might be TRBD1 (6 bases). Germline lookup yields CDR1 MNHEY and CDR2 SVGAGI. The length of the CDR3 is 15 residues. Trimming removed 7 bases at V and 8 bases at J, with 23 bases between. CDR3 nucleotide sequence: TGTGCCAGCACCCCTGGGGGGGCTTCGAGGGGGGGCTACACCTTC. This codes for CASTPGGASRGGYTF.

This clone has only one observation. J is TRBJ1-3 and V is TRBV18; D not certain. V was clipped by 0 bases and J by 8 bases, with 14 bases between them. Germline V CDR1 and CDR2: KGHSH, LQKENI. This CDR3 comprises 15 residues. The CDR3 protein is CASSPPNIPGYTIYF. The CDR3 coding sequence is TGTGCCAGCTCACCACCGAATATCCCCGGGTACACCATATATTTT.

V is TRBV11-3 and J is TRBJ2-2; TRBD1 aligns across 7 bases. Germline CDR1 and CDR2: SGHNT and YENEEA. The CDR3 contains 15 residues. Trimming took 9 bases from V and 3 from J; bases not matched to a gene: 10. This CDR3 is CASSDRRRDTGELFF. The CDR3 nucleotides read TGTGCCAGTTCGGACAGGAGGCGTGACACCGGGGAGCTGTTTTTT.

This clone occurred a few times. The rearrangement links TRBV30 to TRBJ1-4; D uncertain. Trimming removed 2 bases from V and 4 bases from J, with 11 bases in between. There are 14 residues in the CDR3. Germline CDR1 and CDR2: GTSNPN and SVGIG (reference sequence). The CDR3 DNA follows: TGTGCCTGGAGTCTCTCGAGGGTTAATGAAAAACTGTTTTTT. Its translation: CAWSLSRVNEKLFF.

The chain employs TRBV2 and TRBJ1-1, with D unresolved. V lost 8 bases and J 6 bases, leaving 19 bases between the germline ends. Per the germline V gene, CDR1 is SNHLY and CDR2 is FYNNEI. The CDR3 extends over 14 amino acids. Here the CDR3 DNA reads TGTGCCAGCCGAGGGAGAGGTGCCACTCCTGAAGCTTTCTTT. Residues: CASRGRGATPEAFF.

The rearrangement joins TRBV5-5 to TRBJ2-5; D not certain. The CDR3 contains 13 residues. From germline, CDR1 is SGHKS and CDR2 YYEKEE (reference sequence). Trimming shortened V by 1 base and J by 5 bases, and 9 bases separated the two germline ends. CDR3 residues: CASSLSHGETQYF. The CDR3 DNA reads TGTGCCAGCAGCTTGAGTCACGGGGAGACCCAGTACTTC.

V usage is TRBV6-2 or TRBV6-3 and J usage is TRBJ2-1; D possibly corresponds to TRBD2 (6 bases). CDR1 is MNHEY and CDR2 is SVGEGT in the germline V gene. This CDR3 is built from 18 residues. Trimming pared 3 bases from V and 5 bases from J, leaving 23 bases between. CDR3 residues: CASSYRWRAANPNNEQFF. CDR3 DNA: TGTGCCAGCAGTTATCGTTGGAGGGCAGCCAATCCCAACAATGAGCAGTTCTTC.

The chain employs TRBV19 and TRBJ1-1, with a possible D match to TRBD1 (5 bases). Germline values: CDR1 LNHDA, CDR2 SQIVND (reference sequence). The CDR3 runs to 14 residues. Trimming pared 6 bases from V and 3 bases from J, leaving 14 bases between. The CDR3: CASSKTREDTEAFF. The CDR3 DNA follows: TGTGCCAGTAGCAAAACCAGGGAGGACACTGAAGCTTTCTTT.

The chain uses TRBV29-1 and TRBJ1-2, with a weak D call TRBD1 (6 bases). The CDR3 is made up of 13 amino acids. Between the trimmed V and J ends, which lost 8 bases and 7 bases, there was a span of 20 bases. The germline V gene encodes CDR1 SQVTM and CDR2 ANQGSEA. CDR3 sequence: CSSEGVVGTGYTF. The DNA of the CDR3 is TGCAGCTCTGAGGGGGTAGTGGGGACTGGCTACACCTTC.

The CDR3 DNA reads TGTGCCAGTAGTTGGACAGGGGGGATTTCCTACGAGCAGTACTTC. Protein: CASSWTGGISYEQYF. The V and J genes are TRBV19 and TRBJ2-7; 10 nucleotides line up with TRBD1. The J segment lost 1 base and the V segment lost 5 bases, leaving 5 bases of the junction unmatched. CDR3 size: 15 residues. Germline lookup yields CDR1 LNHDA and CDR2 SQIVND (reference sequence).

V is TRBV2 and J is TRBJ2-7; possible D gene TRBD1, 6 bases. From germline, CDR1 is SNHLY and CDR2 FYNNEI. V gave up 4 bases and J gave up 0 bases, with 13 bases separating them. The CDR3 contains 15 residues. The CDR3 here is CASSAGQPDSYEQYF. CDR3 DNA sequence: TGTGCCAGCAGTGCAGGACAGCCTGACTCCTACGAGCAGTACTTC. The whole variable domain, filled in from reference TRBV2 and TRBJ2-7, reads EPEVTQTPSHQVTQMGQEVILRCVPISNHLYFYWYRQILGQKVEFLVSFYNNEISEKSEIFDDQFSVERPDGSNFTLKIRSTKLEDSAMYFCASSAGQPDSYEQYFGPGTRLTVT.

V usage is TRBV6-5 and J usage is TRBJ1-2, with a possible D match to TRBD1 (6 bases). This CDR3 region has 14 residues. Trimming removed 6 bases from V and 6 bases from J, with 17 bases in between. Germline-derived CDR1 and CDR2 are MNHEY and SVGAGI. The CDR3: CASSLGGGGNGYTF. In DNA form, the CDR3 reads TGTGCCAGCAGCCTCGGGGGAGGGGGGAATGGCTACACCTTC.

This rearrangement joins TRBV2 to TRBJ2-2; 9 nucleotides align to TRBD2. The V gene's germline CDR1 is SNHLY and CDR2 FYNNEI. This CDR3 contains 15 residues. Unmatched junction bases numbered 10, after V lost 7 bases and J lost 7 bases. DNA for the CDR3: TGTGCCAGCATTACCGAGCGGGGGGCCGGCGGGGAGCTGTTTTTT. It translates to CASITERGAGGELFF.

This chain joins TRBV11-2 and TRBJ2-3; 10 nucleotides align to TRBD1. This CDR3 contains 19 residues. V was pared by 1 base and J by 1 base, with 11 bases of the junction left unmatched. Germline CDR1 is SGHAT and CDR2 is FQNNGV. The CDR3 region has the DNA TGTGCCAGCAGCTTAGTGGCCGGGACAGGGGAGTTAGGCACAGATACGCAGTATTTT. Translation gives CASSLVAGTGELGTDTQYF.

In this sample, this clone turned up a few times. V usage is TRBV6-5 and J usage is TRBJ1-2, with 7 nucleotides matching TRBD1. The J segment lost 7 bases and the V segment lost 4 bases, leaving 9 bases of the junction unmatched. Germline CDR1 and CDR2: MNHEY and SVGAGI. The CDR3 totals 14 residues. DNA for the CDR3: TGTGCCAGCAGTTTATCCGGGACAGTCCCTGGCTACACCTTC. Translation: CASSLSGTVPGYTF.

This chain joins TRBV5-1 and TRBJ2-1; D remains unclear. Between the trimmed V and J ends, which lost 8 bases and 4 bases, there was a span of 10 bases. Germline-derived CDR1 and CDR2 are SGHRS and YFSETQ. The length of the CDR3 is 12 residues. The CDR3 here is CASYEEYNEQFF. The DNA for the CDR3 is TGCGCCAGTTACGAGGAGTACAATGAGCAGTTCTTC.

The J gene is TRBJ2-3, the V gene TRBV9; 8 bases align to TRBD1. This CDR3 has 14 amino acids. J gave up 6 bases and V 4 bases, and 7 bases lay outside the gene matches. CDR1 and CDR2 from the germline V gene are SGDLS and YYNGEE. CDR3 in DNA: TGTGCCAGCAGCCCAGGGGGCGGTCCGGATACGCAGTATTTT. Its protein is CASSPGGGPDTQYF.

This sequence joins TRBV29-1 and TRBJ2-7; D is unclear. Trimming cost V 6 bases and J 0 bases, with 24 bases left between them. Per germline, CDR1 SQVTM and CDR2 ANQGSEA. The CDR3 sequence is 17 residues long. CDR3 nucleotides: TGCAGCGTCCGCGCACCCTTTCGAGGCATAAACTCCTACGAGCAGTACTTC. Amino acid sequence: CSVRAPFRGINSYEQYF.

V and J are TRBV6-5 and TRBJ2-5, with D hard to call. The V and J ends lost 2 bases and 0 bases respectively, with 10 bases between them. The CDR3 covers 15 residues. Germline V gene data show CDR1 as MNHEY and CDR2 as SVGAGI. CDR3 sequence reads: CASSYGPLNQETQYF. The CDR3 bases are TGTGCCAGCAGTTACGGCCCCCTGAACCAAGAGACCCAGTACTTC.

V usage is TRBV20-1 and J usage is TRBJ2-3; no clear D gene. Trimming removed 6 bases at V and 6 bases at J, with 10 bases between. Looked up from germline, CDR1 is DFQATT and CDR2 is SNEGSKA (reference sequence). This CDR3 has 11 residues. The CDR3 sequence is CSAPKVDTQYF. The CDR3, as DNA: TGCAGTGCCCCTAAAGTGGATACGCAGTATTTT.

CDR3 DNA sequence: TGCGCCAGCAGCCAAGACCGTACAGATACGCAGTATTTT. This codes for CASSQDRTDTQYF. V gene TRBV4-1 combines with J gene TRBJ2-3; D is unclear. CDR1 and CDR2 from the germline V gene are MGHRA and YSYEKL. The CDR3 is 13 amino acids. The V gene lost 0 bases and the J gene lost 3 bases, with 4 bases spanning the gap.

This clone was found many times. This chain links TRBV24-1 with TRBJ2-3; 9 nucleotides agree with TRBD2. The J segment lost 0 bases and the V segment lost 6 bases, leaving 6 bases of the junction unmatched. This CDR3 comprises 16 residues. From germline, CDR1 is KGHDR and CDR2 SFDVKD. CDR3 region: CATSTRGGDSTDTQYF. CDR3 DNA sequence: TGTGCCACCAGTACGCGCGGGGGGGATAGCACAGATACGCAGTATTTT.

The sample holds a few counts of this clone. The chain couples TRBV3-1 (or the pseudogene TRBV3-2) to TRBJ2-1; TRBD2 agrees at 8 bases. CDR1 and CDR2 from the germline V gene are LGHDT and YNNKEL (reference sequence). J gave up 1 base and V 5 bases, and 7 bases lay outside the gene matches. The CDR3 sequence is 16 residues long. CDR3 nucleotides: TGTGCCAGCAGCGCACCCGGGGGGGTGTCCTACAATGAGCAGTTCTTC. Translated: CASSAPGGVSYNEQFF.

V is TRBV7-2 and J is TRBJ2-3; D possibly corresponds to TRBD2 (7 bases). Trimming shortened V by 3 bases and J by 5 bases, and 15 bases separated the two germline ends. This CDR3 is built from 15 residues. CDR1 and CDR2 from the germline V gene are SGHTA and FQGNSA. CDR3 loop: CASSLYGGPGDTQYF. The CDR3 DNA reads TGTGCCAGCAGCTTGTACGGGGGGCCGGGAGATACGCAGTATTTT.